The 12 T cell receptor beta chains below come from one sample, sequenced in a study of blood T cell repertoires in COVID-19. Method: immunoSEQ multiplex PCR; TCRdb's copy keeps in-frame clones and lacks some. The sample yields approximately 130,000 clones, 84% seen once. Sequenced sample: peripheral blood. The receptors come from a human donor in a cohort sampled during active COVID-19.

The CDR3 DNA is TGCGCCAGCCACTCGGGACAGACCATGATTAACTATGGCTACACCTTC. This encodes CASHSGQTMINYGYTF. This chain uses TRBV10-2 with TRBJ1-2; TRBD1 matches at 7 bases. The CDR3 covers 16 residues. Germline CDR1 is WSHSY and CDR2 is SAAADI. Trimming took 8 bases from V and 1 from J; bases not matched to a gene: 13.

This clone was seen a few times. The chain combines TRBV3-1 (or the pseudogene TRBV3-2) with TRBJ1-6; the D is unclear. The CDR3 contains 13 residues. Germline V lookup: CDR1 LGHDT, CDR2 YNNKEL (reference sequence). V dropped 5 bases and J dropped 18 bases, with 20 bases sitting between them. The CDR3 is CASSESGLNQPHF. DNA of the CDR3: TGTGCCAGCAGCGAAAGCGGGCTTAATCAACCCCACTTT.

This clone appeared a few times. The rearrangement joins TRBV5-4 to TRBJ2-6, with 11 bases identical to TRBD1. The CDR3 is 18 residues long. Germline assignment: CDR1 SGHNT and CDR2 YYREEE (reference sequence). With V trimmed by 3 bases and J by 0 bases, 5 bases remained unmatched. This CDR3 is CASSSRTGGLSGANVLTF. The CDR3 nucleotides read TGTGCCAGCAGCTCCCGGACAGGGGGCCTCTCTGGGGCCAACGTCCTGACTTTC.

The chain combines TRBV2 with TRBJ1-4; D uncertain. CDR1 is SNHLY and CDR2 is FYNNEI in the germline V gene. This CDR3 comprises 13 residues. Trimming shortened V by 9 bases and J by 3 bases, and 11 bases separated the two germline ends. The CDR3 DNA is TGTGCCAGGAAACCTCGGGCTAATGAAAAACTGTTTTTT. Its translation: CARKPRANEKLFF.

The chain couples TRBV10-3 to TRBJ1-4; D not resolved. V lost 0 bases and J lost 8, with 10 bases in between. Germline-derived CDR1 and CDR2 are ENHRY and SYGVKD. The CDR3 runs 14 residues. The CDR3 protein is CAISESSVREKLFF. The CDR3 DNA follows: TGTGCCATCAGTGAGTCCTCAGTCAGGGAAAAACTGTTTTTT.

This chain connects TRBV1 to TRBJ2-7; no DNA check was done on the table's D call, TRBD1. TRBV1 is a documented pseudogene. The CDR3 runs 16 residues. The CDR3 protein is CTSSYLSKGWSYEQYF. The CDR3 DNA is TGCACCAGCAGCTATTTGAGCAAGGGGTGGTCCTACGAGCAGTACTTC.

This sequence joins TRBV5-4 and TRBJ2-7; perhaps TRBD1 as D (6 bases). Germline CDR1 SGHNT, CDR2 YYREEE (reference sequence). This CDR3 is 13 amino acids long. Trimming cost V 2 bases and J 4 bases, with 10 bases left between them. CDR3 sequence (DNA): TGTGCCAGCAGCTTACAAGGACAGTACGAGCAGTACTTC. It yields the protein CASSLQGQYEQYF.

J is TRBJ1-1 and V is TRBV7-8, with 10 bases identical to TRBD1. This CDR3 is 15 amino acids long. Germline CDR1 is SGHVS and CDR2 is FQNEAQ. The ends lost 3 bases at V and 2 bases at J; junction bases unmatched: 3. CDR3 sequence reads: CASSLGTGVNTEAFF. CDR3 nucleotide sequence: TGTGCCAGCAGCTTGGGGACAGGGGTAAACACTGAAGCTTTCTTT.

Only a few counts were recorded for this clone. The rearrangement joins TRBV7-9 to TRBJ1-2, with 7 bases fitting TRBD1. CDR3 length: 13 amino acids. The ends lost 1 base at V and 8 bases at J; junction bases unmatched: 4. CDR1 is SEHNR and CDR2 is FQNEAQ in the germline V gene (reference sequence). In DNA, the CDR3 is TGTGCCAGCAGCTTAGGACAGGGTGAGGGCTACACCTTC. This translates into CASSLGQGEGYTF.

The rearrangement joins TRBV7-6 to TRBJ2-7; D is unclear. The CDR3 is made up of 14 amino acids. V lost 0 bases to trimming and J lost 6 bases, with 12 bases between them. CDR1 is SGHVS and CDR2 is FNYEAQ in the germline V gene. CDR3 loop: CASSLAERIGEQYF. CDR3 sequence (DNA): TGTGCCAGCAGCTTAGCGGAGAGGATCGGCGAGCAGTACTTC. The full variable domain, with the rest looked up from reference TRBV7-6 and TRBJ2-7, is GAGVSQSPRYKVTKRGQDVALRCDPISGHVSLYWYRQALGQGPEFLTYFNYEAQQDKSGLPNDRFSAERPEGSISTLTIQRTEQRDSAMYRCASSLAERIGEQYFGPGTRLTVT.

This sequence joins TRBV4-2 and TRBJ2-7, with 7 bases fitting TRBD2. The germline gives CDR1 LGHNA, CDR2 YNFKEQ. Trimming at V came to 4 bases and at J to 6 bases, leaving 12 bases not matched to a gene. This CDR3 is built from 15 residues. CDR3 residues: CASSPGGFSAAEQYF. The CDR3 DNA reads as TGTGCCAGCAGCCCCGGGGGGTTTAGCGCGGCCGAGCAGTACTTC.

V and J are TRBV19 and TRBJ1-2, with TRBD1 matching 7 bases. V trimming: 6 bases; J trimming: 2 bases; junction bases outside the gene matches: 12. CDR1 and CDR2 from the germline V gene are LNHDA and SQIVND (reference sequence). This CDR3 is built from 16 residues. The chain's CDR3 is CASSVGTARINYGYTF. CDR3 bases: TGTGCCAGTAGCGTCGGGACAGCGCGTATAAACTATGGCTACACCTTC.